The text below deals with one TCR beta chain. This clone has more than one count but fewer than ten. The antigen it recognizes is unknown. In this entry, gene names and germline sequences are mouse ones. The read comes to an end 1 residue before the CDR3 does, leaving the germline J gene to fill in the end. The time point label on this specimen signifies: mouse harvest day 7 after allogeneic transplant. Each mouse graft consisted of 10^7 T-cell-depleted bone marrow cells plus 10^6 splenic CD5+ T cells and was given by tail vein injection. Mouse GVHD was modeled in a major MHC-mismatch B6 (H2b) into BALB/c (H2d) model, with tissues profiled at day 7 or 14. On day 7 or 14 post-transplant, mouse tissues and retro-orbital blood were harvested with separate sterile tools for each animal, and livers were flushed beforehand. Before genomic DNA was isolated with the DNeasy Blood & Tissue Kit, mouse tissues were minced with razor blades in buffered saline.

Its CDR3 holds 15 amino acids, cysteine through phenylalanine. The 42 bases shown cover part of the CDR3, and their frame starts at base 1. V has 1 base trimmed and J has 4 bases trimmed; junction bases matching no gene number 1. CDR1 and CDR2, looked up from the germline V gene (reference sequence), are KGHPV and FQNQEV. The library was obtained by the immunoSEQ multiplex PCR assay. TCRbeta CDR3 sequencing was performed at survey depth by Adaptive Biotechnologies, and CDR3 sequences, V/J genes, productive frequency and template counts were reported. Amplification of TCR beta CDR3 regions started from genomic DNA instead of RNA. Turning to the authors' computational methods: Pairwise repertoire overlap between tissues was quantified with Jensen-Shannon divergence, where 1 means complete divergence and 0 identical. Based on pairwise JSD values, tissues were grouped by single-linkage agglomerative hierarchical clustering, and the results were shown as dendrograms. GLIPH2 was run on all patient samples with simulation_depth 1000, kmer_min_depth 3, cdr3_length_cutoff 8, keeping groups with more than two unique CDR3s. A standardized tissue-overlap score was generated by extrapolating Jaccard GLIPH-group overlap across patients to a standard repertoire size of 1000 clones. Linear mixed-effect models, with tissue as a fixed effect and individual as a random effect, were used to test how diversity related to clinical or experimental variables. As stored in TCRdb, this immuneACCESS dataset retains in-frame rearrangements with V and J assigned. A fraction of the clones does not appear; measured against another copy, unresolved V genes explain less than half of the discrepancy, and the remainder lacks a known reason. The V and J calls and clone size were taken over from that table, and D and trimming were inferred from the DNA. Recorded for this sample are 5,500 to 7,500 clones; 45% to 50% of them occurred a single time. Jointly, the top ten make up 7.7% of the sample.

The data stem from a study of tissue T cells after allogeneic stem cell transplantation (dated by TCRdb to 2022 to 2024). About the investigation overall: Using research autopsies of patients with and without GVHD, plus mouse models of GVHD, the study profiled TCR beta repertoires across many tissues. The human arm was a prospective observational study without blinding or randomization. Broader findings and caveats from the paper: Within patients, how anatomically similar tissues were was a major factor shaping TCR repertoire composition, regardless of disease or transplant status. The study did not determine which tissue TCRs were alloreactive or antigen-specific, and some clones might have been persisting host cells. Sampling depth was acknowledged as a limitation, and the patient cohort was both small and clinically heterogeneous. In both patients and mice, T cells from blood and spleen covered only a limited part of the TCR repertoire found in tissues. Not many T cell clones showed up in more than one patient, yet clustering based on motifs uncovered repertoire signatures that were shared across patients in a tissue-specific way.

This receptor chain uses TRBV26 and TRBJ2-7; a stretch of 13 junction bases matches TRBD2. The clonotype originates from a female BALB/c mouse given C57BL/6 T cells with graft-versus-host disease after an allogeneic hematopoietic cell transplant. The sample was lymph node tissue. The CDR3 reads CASSLWDWGGYEQYF. CDR3 DNA, as far as it was read: TGTGCCAGCAGTCTGTGGGACTGGGGGGGGTATGAACAGTAC.